This T cell receptor (beta chain) stems from a study of blood T cell repertoires in COVID-19. As originally analysed: Amplification with reference gene primers provided the estimates of nucleated cell counts. TCRdb's copy holds only in-frame clones and misses some; the assay was immunoSEQ multiplex PCR. V and J calls and clone size are as listed in that table; D and trimming were resolved from the DNA. The table records 110,000 to 150,000 clones, around 80% of them present only once. Trimming at V came to 4 bases and at J to 4 bases, leaving 6 bases not matched to a gene. Germline CDR1 is SGHNT and CDR2 is YYREEE (reference sequence). The CDR3 has 15 amino acids.

The material sequenced was PBMCs or T cells enriched from blood (not recorded which). This clonotype was obtained from a woman in her late teens or twenties who had been exposed to COVID-19. V is TRBV5-4 and J is TRBJ2-1; 9 nucleotides match TRBD2. CDR3 in DNA: TGTGCCAGCAGCAAAGCGGGAGGAATGTACAATGAGCAGTTCTTC. Translating it yields CASSKAGGMYNEQFF.